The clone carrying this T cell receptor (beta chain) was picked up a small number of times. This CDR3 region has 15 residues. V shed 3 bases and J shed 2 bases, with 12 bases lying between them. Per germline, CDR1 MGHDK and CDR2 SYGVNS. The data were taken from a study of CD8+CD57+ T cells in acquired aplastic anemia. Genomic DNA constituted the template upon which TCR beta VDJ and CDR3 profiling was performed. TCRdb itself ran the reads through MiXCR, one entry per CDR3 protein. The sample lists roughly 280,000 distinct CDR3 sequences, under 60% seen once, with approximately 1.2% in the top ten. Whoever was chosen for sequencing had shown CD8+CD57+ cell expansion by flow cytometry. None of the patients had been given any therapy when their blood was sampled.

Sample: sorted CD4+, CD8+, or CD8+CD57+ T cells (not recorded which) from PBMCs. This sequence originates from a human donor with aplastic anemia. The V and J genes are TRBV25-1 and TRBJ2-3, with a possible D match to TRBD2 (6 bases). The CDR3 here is CASSDSGGITDTQYF. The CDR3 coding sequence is TGTGCCAGCAGTGACAGTGGAGGGATCACAGATACGCAGTATTTT.